The 13 T cell receptor beta chains presented below share a single source sample, sequenced in a study of PD-L1 blockade in urothelial cancer. Time point meaning: peripheral blood 6 weeks after treatment start. Assay used: immunoSEQ multiplex PCR; TCRdb lists only in-frame clones, some missing. The table includes some 48,000 clones, roughly 80% detected once. The sequencing here drew on PBMCs, taken around atezolizumab (anti-PD-L1) treatment. The receptors were sampled from a man aged 65 to 85 with urothelial cancer.

The chain recombines TRBV28 with TRBJ1-5; 7 bases fit TRBD1. The CDR3 runs to 17 residues. The germline CDR1 and CDR2 sequences are MDHEN and SYDVKM. With 3 bases clipped from V and 0 bases from J, the junction kept 8 bases outside the gene matches. CDR3 sequence: CASSFLGQEYSNQPQHF. CDR3 coding DNA: TGTGCCAGCAGTTTTCTAGGACAGGAGTATAGCAATCAGCCCCAGCATTTT. The entire variable domain, with the rest obtained from reference TRBV28 and TRBJ1-5, is as follows: DVKVTQSSRYLVKRTGEKVFLECVQDMDHENMFWYRQDPGLGLRLIYFSYDVKMKEKGDIPEGYSVSREKKERFSLILESASTNQTSMYLCASSFLGQEYSNQPQHFGDGTRLSIL.

This sequence joins TRBV5-1 and TRBJ2-5; D is uncertain. Trimming removed 0 bases from V and 1 base from J, with 7 bases in between. This CDR3 is 14 amino acids long. Germline values: CDR1 SGHRS, CDR2 YFSETQ. The CDR3 protein is CASSLEQPQETQYF. CDR3 coding DNA: TGCGCCAGCAGCTTGGAACAGCCCCAAGAGACCCAGTACTTC.

V and J are TRBV5-4 and TRBJ1-3, with 7 nucleotides matching TRBD1. The CDR3 totals 16 residues. V lost 0 bases to trimming and J lost 2 bases; unmatched junction nucleotides: 5. In germline, CDR1 is SGHNT, CDR2 YYREEE (reference sequence). CDR3 in DNA: TGTGCCAGCAGCTTGGGGGCCCAGGGGGCTGGAAACACCATATATTTT. It yields the protein CASSLGAQGAGNTIYF.

The V call is TRBV10-2, the J call TRBJ2-5; 9 nucleotides line up with TRBD2. The CDR3 contains 14 residues. Germline V CDR1 and CDR2: WSHSY, SAAADI. The junction had 7 bases not matched to a gene; V was cut back by 6 bases and J by 5 bases. The CDR3 loop reads CASRGVGLAETQYF. Here the CDR3 DNA reads TGCGCCAGCAGGGGCGTTGGACTAGCGGAGACCCAGTACTTC.

This chain connects TRBV5-1 to TRBJ2-6; TRBD1 agrees at 9 bases. This CDR3 is built from 18 residues. Germline-derived CDR1 and CDR2 are SGHRS and YFSETQ. V shed 4 bases and J 4 bases; nucleotides not matched to a gene: 12. CDR3 nucleotides: TGCGCCAGCAGCCCCTTCCGGGACAGGGTCTTGGGGGCCAACGTCCTGACTTTC. This translates into CASSPFRDRVLGANVLTF.

This chain links TRBV2 with TRBJ1-1; tentatively, D is TRBD1 (5 bases). The CDR3 spans 13 residues. The V end lost 6 bases, the J end lost 7 bases, and 15 bases lay between the germline ends. Germline CDR1 and CDR2: SNHLY and FYNNEI. The CDR3 reads CASRRYGGGEAFF. The CDR3 bases are TGTGCCAGCAGGAGGTATGGGGGAGGTGAAGCTTTCTTT.

This chain joins TRBV6-1 and TRBJ2-7, with TRBD2 matching over 8 bases. This CDR3 contains 15 residues. With 8 bases clipped from V and 4 bases from J, the junction kept 13 bases outside the gene matches. Looked up from germline, CDR1 is MNHNS and CDR2 is SASEGT. CDR3 coding DNA: TGTGCCAGCGGAGATGCGAGCGGGAGTAAGTACGAGCAGTACTTC. It codes for CASGDASGSKYEQYF.

V gene TRBV19 combines with J gene TRBJ2-7, with D perhaps TRBD1 (6 bases). V was shortened by 5 bases and J by 0 bases, with 14 bases between the two germline ends. Germline CDR1 and CDR2: LNHDA and SQIVND (reference sequence). The CDR3 contains 15 residues. The CDR3 nucleotides are TGTGCCAGTAGTGTCACGAGGGGGAGCTCCTACGAGCAGTACTTC. It encodes CASSVTRGSSYEQYF.

The chain couples TRBV30 to TRBJ1-1; D might be TRBD1 (6 bases). With 6 bases removed from V and 3 bases from J, the gap between germline ends came to 11 bases. The CDR3 consists of 12 residues. Germline CDR1 and CDR2: GTSNPN and SVGIG (reference sequence). The CDR3 coding sequence is TGTGCCTGCCGGGACACCCACACTGAAGCTTTCTTT. This sequence encodes CACRDTHTEAFF.

This clone appeared once. The chain has TRBV11-2 and TRBJ2-4; D may be TRBD1 (6 bases). Germline CDR1 and CDR2: SGHAT and FQNNGV. This CDR3 spans 13 amino acids. The V and J ends lost 5 bases and 3 bases respectively, with 8 bases between them. CDR3 in amino acids: CASSKDSKNIQYF. CDR3 DNA sequence: TGTGCCAGCAGCAAGGACAGCAAAAACATTCAGTACTTC.

This chain uses TRBV28 with TRBJ2-7; D not resolved. Germline CDR1 reads MDHEN; CDR2 reads SYDVKM. The CDR3 consists of 15 residues. The germline V and J ends were trimmed by 6 bases and 2 bases, with 17 bases remaining between them. CDR3 coding DNA: TGTGCCAGCAGCCAACCTGGGCTTCGAACCTACGAGCAGTACTTC. It translates to CASSQPGLRTYEQYF.

This clone was found once. CDR3 nucleotides: TGTGCCAGCAGTCCTCGACAGTCCACAGATACGCAGTATTTT. Encoded protein: CASSPRQSTDTQYF. The chain uses TRBV28 and TRBJ2-3, with TRBD1 as a possible D gene (5 bases). Trimming removed 5 bases from V and 2 bases from J, with 11 bases in between. The CDR3 extends over 14 amino acids. Germline V gene lookup returns CDR1 MDHEN and CDR2 SYDVKM.

This sequence joins TRBV10-3 and TRBJ2-3; 8 bases map to TRBD1. V was pared by 4 bases and J by 1 base, with 4 bases of the junction left unmatched. The length of the CDR3 is 15 residues. CDR1 and CDR2 from the germline V gene are ENHRY and SYGVKD. CDR3 residues: CAISVGQGGTDTQYF. The CDR3 DNA reads as TGTGCCATCAGTGTAGGACAGGGTGGCACAGATACGCAGTATTTT.